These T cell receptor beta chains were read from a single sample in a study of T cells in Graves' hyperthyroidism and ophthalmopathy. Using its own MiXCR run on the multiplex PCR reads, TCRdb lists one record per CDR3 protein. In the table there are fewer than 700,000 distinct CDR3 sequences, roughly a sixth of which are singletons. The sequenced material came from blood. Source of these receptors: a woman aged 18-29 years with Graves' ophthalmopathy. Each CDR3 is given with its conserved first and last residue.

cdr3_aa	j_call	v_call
CASSSPPTYGYTF	TRBJ1-2	TRBV28
CASSSGQISGNTIYF	TRBJ1-3	TRBV18
CASAVGGTDTQYF	TRBJ2-3	TRBV6-2/TRBV6-3
CASSLSLSGTVKFNQPQHF	TRBJ1-5	TRBV28
CSARTIGNQPQHF	TRBJ1-5	TRBV20-1
CASSFPRTGGDTQYF	TRBJ2-3	TRBV28
CSARISQKLFF	TRBJ1-4	TRBV20-1
CASSQRGAHGYTF	TRBJ1-2	TRBV28
CASSLGSSTEAFF	TRBJ1-1	TRBV5-1
CAWSPSRTHYGYTF	TRBJ1-2	TRBV30
CASSDPSGTSGGAQETQYF	TRBJ2-5	TRBV6-2/TRBV6-3
CAWSVRGVGNTIYF	TRBJ1-3	TRBV30
CASSRGHLYNEQFF	TRBJ2-1	TRBV7-3
CASIGGGRTDTQYF	TRBJ2-3	TRBV7-2
CASSLAPSTPELFF	TRBJ2-2	TRBV7-9
CSAPGSSGGAFNEQFF	TRBJ2-1	TRBV20-1
CASSLARTSGYTDTQYF	TRBJ2-3	TRBV7-8
CAWSVPWDRAFLHEQYF	TRBJ2-7	TRBV30
CASSPLSAGASYEQYF	TRBJ2-7	TRBV7-8
CASSQGQGPSGEQYF	TRBJ2-7	TRBV4-1
CATSRDQRVGETQYF	TRBJ2-5	TRBV15
CSARDPRASGREGSDTQYF	TRBJ2-3	TRBV20-1
CASSYGGADTQYF	TRBJ2-3	TRBV6-1
CSAREGQGLNTEAFF	TRBJ1-1	TRBV20-1